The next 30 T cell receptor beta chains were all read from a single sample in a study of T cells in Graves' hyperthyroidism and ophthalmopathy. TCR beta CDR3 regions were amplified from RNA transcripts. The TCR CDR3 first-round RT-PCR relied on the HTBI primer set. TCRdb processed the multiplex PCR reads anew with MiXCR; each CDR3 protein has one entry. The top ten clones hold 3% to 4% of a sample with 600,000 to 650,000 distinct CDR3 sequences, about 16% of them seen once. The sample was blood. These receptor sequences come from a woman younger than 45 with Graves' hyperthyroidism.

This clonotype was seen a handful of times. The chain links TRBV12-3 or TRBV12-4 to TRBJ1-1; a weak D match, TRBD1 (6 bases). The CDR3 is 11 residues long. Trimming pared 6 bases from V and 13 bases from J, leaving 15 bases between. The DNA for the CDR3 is TGTGCCAGCAGAAAAGGGGGGGGGGGTTTCTTT. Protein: CASRKGGGGFF.

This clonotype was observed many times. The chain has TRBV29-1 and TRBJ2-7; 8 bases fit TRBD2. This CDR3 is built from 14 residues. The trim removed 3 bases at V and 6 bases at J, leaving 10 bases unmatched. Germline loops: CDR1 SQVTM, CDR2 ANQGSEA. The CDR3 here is CSVDVGLAGGEQYF. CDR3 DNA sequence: TGCAGCGTTGATGTCGGCCTAGCGGGTGGCGAGCAGTACTTC.

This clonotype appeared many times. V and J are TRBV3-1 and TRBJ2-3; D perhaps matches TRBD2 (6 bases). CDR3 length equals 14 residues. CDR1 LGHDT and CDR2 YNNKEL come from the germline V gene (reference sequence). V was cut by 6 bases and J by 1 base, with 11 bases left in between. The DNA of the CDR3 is TGTGCCAGCAGAGGGGCTAGCGGCACAGATACGCAGTATTTT. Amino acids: CASRGASGTDTQYF.

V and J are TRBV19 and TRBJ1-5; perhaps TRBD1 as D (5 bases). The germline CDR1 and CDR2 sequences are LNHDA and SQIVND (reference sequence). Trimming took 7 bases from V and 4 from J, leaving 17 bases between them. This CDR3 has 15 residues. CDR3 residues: CASKLLPGGNQPQHF. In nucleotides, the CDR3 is TGTGCCAGTAAGCTCTTACCGGGGGGGAATCAGCCCCAGCATTTT.

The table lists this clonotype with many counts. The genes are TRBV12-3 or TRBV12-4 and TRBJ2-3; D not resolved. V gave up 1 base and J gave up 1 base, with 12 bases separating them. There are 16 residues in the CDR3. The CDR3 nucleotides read TGTGCCAGCAGTTTAGATAGGTCGGATGGCACAGATACGCAGTATTTT. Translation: CASSLDRSDGTDTQYF.

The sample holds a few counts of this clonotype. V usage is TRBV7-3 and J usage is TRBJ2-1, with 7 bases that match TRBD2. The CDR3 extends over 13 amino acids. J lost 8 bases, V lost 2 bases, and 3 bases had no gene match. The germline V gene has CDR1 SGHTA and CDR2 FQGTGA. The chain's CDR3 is CASSLREVDEQFF. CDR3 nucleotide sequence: TGTGCCAGCAGCTTACGGGAGGTCGATGAGCAGTTCTTC.

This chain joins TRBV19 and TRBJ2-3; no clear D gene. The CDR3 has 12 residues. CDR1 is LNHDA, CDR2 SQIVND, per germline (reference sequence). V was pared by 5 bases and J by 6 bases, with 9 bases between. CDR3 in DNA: TGTGCCAGTAGTTTCACCTACGATACGCAGTATTTT. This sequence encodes CASSFTYDTQYF. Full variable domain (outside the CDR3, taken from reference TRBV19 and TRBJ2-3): DGGITQSPKYLFRKEGQNVTLSCEQNLNHDAMYWYRQDPGQGLRLIYYSQIVNDFQKGDIAEGYSVSREKKESFPLTVTSAQKNPTAFYLCASSFTYDTQYFGPGTRLTVL.

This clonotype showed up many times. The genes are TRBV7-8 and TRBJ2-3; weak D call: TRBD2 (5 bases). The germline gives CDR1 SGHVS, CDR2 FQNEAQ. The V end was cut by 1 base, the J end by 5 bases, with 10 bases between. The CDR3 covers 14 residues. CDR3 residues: CASSLVGVGDTQYF. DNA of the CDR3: TGTGCCAGCAGCTTAGTCGGGGTTGGAGATACGCAGTATTTT.

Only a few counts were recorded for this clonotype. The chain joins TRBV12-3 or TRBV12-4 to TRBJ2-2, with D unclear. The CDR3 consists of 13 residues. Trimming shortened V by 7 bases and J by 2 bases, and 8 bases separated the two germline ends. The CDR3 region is CASKGGNTGELFF. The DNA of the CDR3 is TGTGCCAGCAAAGGTGGTAACACCGGGGAGCTGTTTTTT.

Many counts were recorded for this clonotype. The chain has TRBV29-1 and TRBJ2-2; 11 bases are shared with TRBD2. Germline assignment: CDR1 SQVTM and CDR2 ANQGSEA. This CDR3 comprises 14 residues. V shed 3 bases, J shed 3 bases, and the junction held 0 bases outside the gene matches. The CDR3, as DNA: TGCAGCGTTGAGGGACTAGCGGACACCGGGGAGCTGTTTTTT. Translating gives CSVEGLADTGELFF.

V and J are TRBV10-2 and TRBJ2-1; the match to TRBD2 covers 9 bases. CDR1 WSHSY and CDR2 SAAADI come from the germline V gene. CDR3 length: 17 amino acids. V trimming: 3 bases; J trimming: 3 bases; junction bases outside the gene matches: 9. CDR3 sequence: CASSEAGRGGYYNEQFF. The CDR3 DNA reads TGCGCCAGCAGTGAAGCGGGGCGGGGGGGGTACTACAATGAGCAGTTCTTC.

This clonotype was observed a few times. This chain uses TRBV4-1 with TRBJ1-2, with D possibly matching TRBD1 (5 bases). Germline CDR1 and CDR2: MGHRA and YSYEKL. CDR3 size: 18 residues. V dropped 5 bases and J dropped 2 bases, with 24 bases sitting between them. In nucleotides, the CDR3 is TGCGCCAGCAGCAGGGGCTTCCTAGCCAGGACGACGAACTATGGCTACACCTTC. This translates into CASSRGFLARTTNYGYTF.

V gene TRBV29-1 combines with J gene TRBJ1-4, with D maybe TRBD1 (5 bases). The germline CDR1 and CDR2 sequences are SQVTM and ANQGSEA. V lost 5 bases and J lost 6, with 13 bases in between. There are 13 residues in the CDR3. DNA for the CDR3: TGCAGCGTTCTGGGACTTAGCGATGAAAAACTGTTTTTT. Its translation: CSVLGLSDEKLFF.

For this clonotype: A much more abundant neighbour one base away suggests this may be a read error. The CDR3 reads CASSSLDRDNSPFHF. CDR3 in DNA: TGTGCCAGCAGTTCCCTCGACAGGGATAATTCACCCTTCCACTTT. The chain couples TRBV28 to TRBJ1-6; 7 bases are shared with TRBD1. The germline gives CDR1 MDHEN, CDR2 SYDVKM. The CDR3 runs to 15 residues.

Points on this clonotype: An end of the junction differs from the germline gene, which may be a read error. CDR3 nucleotides: TGTGCCATCAGTGGCGGTAGCGGGGGTAAGAGCGAGACCCAGTACTTC. It is translated as CAISGGSGGKSETQYF. The V call is TRBV6-2 or TRBV6-3, the J call TRBJ2-5; 9 bases are shared with TRBD2. This CDR3 contains 16 residues. Germline CDR1 reads MNHEY; CDR2 reads SVGEGT.

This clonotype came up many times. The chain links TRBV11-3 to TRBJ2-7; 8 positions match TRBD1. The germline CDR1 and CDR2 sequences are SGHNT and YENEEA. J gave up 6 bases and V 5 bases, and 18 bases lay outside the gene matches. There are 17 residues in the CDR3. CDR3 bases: TGTGCCAGCAGCGCGACCACCTCCGGGACAGGTGGGAGCGAGCAGTACTTC. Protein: CASSATTSGTGGSEQYF.

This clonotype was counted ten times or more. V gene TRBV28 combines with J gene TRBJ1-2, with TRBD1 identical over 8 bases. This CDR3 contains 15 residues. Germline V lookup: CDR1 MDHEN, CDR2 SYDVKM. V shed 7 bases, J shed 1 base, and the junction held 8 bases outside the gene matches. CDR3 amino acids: CASTLTGDYNYGYTF. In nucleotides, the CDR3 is TGTGCCAGCACCCTGACAGGGGACTATAACTATGGCTACACCTTC.

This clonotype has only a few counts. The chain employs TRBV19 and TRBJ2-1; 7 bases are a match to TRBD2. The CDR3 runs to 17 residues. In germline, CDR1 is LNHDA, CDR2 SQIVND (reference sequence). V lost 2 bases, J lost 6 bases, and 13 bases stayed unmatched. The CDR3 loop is CASSIRRDPSGGNEQFF. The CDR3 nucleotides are TGTGCCAGTAGTATAAGGAGGGATCCTAGCGGAGGCAATGAGCAGTTCTTC.

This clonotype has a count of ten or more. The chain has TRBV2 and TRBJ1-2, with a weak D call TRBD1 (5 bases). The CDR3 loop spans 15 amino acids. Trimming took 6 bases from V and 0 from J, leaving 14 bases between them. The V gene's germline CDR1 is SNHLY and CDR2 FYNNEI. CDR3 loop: CASRLRDATNYGYTF. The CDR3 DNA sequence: TGTGCCAGCAGACTCCGGGACGCCACTAACTATGGCTACACCTTC. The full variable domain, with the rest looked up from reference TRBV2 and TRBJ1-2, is EPEVTQTPSHQVTQMGQEVILRCVPISNHLYFYWYRQILGQKVEFLVSFYNNEISEKSEIFDDQFSVERPDGSNFTLKIRSTKLEDSAMYFCASRLRDATNYGYTFGSGTRLTVV.

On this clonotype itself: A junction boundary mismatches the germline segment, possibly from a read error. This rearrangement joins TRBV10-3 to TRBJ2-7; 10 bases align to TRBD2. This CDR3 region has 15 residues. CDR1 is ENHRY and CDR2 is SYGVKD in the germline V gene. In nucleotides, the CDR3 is TGTGCCACCAGTCGCAAGCGGGAGGGCATCTACGAGCAGTACTTC. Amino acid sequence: CATSRKREGIYEQYF.

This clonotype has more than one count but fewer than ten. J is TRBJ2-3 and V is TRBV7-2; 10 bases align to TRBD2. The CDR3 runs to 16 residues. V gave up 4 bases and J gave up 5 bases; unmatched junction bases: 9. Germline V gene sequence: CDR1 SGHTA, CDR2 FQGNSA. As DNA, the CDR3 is TGTGCCAGCAGCTCACCCCATACTAGCGGGAAAGATACGCAGTATTTT. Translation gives CASSSPHTSGKDTQYF.

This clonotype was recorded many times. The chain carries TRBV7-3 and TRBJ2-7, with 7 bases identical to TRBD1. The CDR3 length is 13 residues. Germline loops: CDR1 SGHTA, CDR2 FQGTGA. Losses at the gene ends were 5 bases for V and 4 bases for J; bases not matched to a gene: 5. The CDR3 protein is CASSLDRVYEQYF. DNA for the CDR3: TGTGCCAGCAGCCTTGACAGGGTGTACGAGCAGTACTTC. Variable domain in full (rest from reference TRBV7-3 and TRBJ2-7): GAGVSQTPSNKVTEKGKYVELRCDPISGHTALYWYRQSLGQGPEFLIYFQGTGAADDSGLPNDRFFAVRPEGSVSTLKIQRTERGDSAVYLCASSLDRVYEQYFGPGTRLTVT.

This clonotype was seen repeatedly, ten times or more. The chain's CDR3 is CASSVRALAGGTYEQYF. The CDR3 DNA sequence: TGTGCCAGCAGCGTTCGAGCTCTAGCGGGAGGAACCTACGAGCAGTACTTC. The chain employs TRBV7-2 and TRBJ2-7; 11 nucleotides agree with TRBD2. V dropped 5 bases and J dropped 2; count of bases not matched to a gene: 11. CDR1 SGHTA and CDR2 FQGNSA come from the germline V gene. The CDR3 consists of 17 residues.

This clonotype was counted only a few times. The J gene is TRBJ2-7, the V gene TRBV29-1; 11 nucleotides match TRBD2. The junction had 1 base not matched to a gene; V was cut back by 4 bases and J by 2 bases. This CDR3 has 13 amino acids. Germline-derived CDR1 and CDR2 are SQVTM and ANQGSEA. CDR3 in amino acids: CSVGLAGPYEQYF. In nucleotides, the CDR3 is TGCAGCGTTGGACTAGCGGGACCCTACGAGCAGTACTTC.

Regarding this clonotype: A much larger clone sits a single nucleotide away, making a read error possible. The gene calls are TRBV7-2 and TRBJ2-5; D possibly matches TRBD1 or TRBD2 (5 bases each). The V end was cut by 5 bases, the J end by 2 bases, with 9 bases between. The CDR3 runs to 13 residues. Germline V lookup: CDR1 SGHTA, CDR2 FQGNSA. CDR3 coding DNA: TGTGCCAGCAGCCGGGACCAACAAGAGACCCAGTACTTC. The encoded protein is CASSRDQQETQYF.

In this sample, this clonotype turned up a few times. The CDR3 DNA sequence: TGCGCCAGCAGCTTGGCGCGGGGATTGGGTATCTACGAGCAGTACTTC. Protein: CASSLARGLGIYEQYF. This rearrangement joins TRBV5-1 to TRBJ2-7; possible D gene TRBD2, 6 bases. This CDR3 has 16 residues. Germline values: CDR1 SGHRS, CDR2 YFSETQ. V was pared by 0 bases and J by 3 bases, with 16 bases between.

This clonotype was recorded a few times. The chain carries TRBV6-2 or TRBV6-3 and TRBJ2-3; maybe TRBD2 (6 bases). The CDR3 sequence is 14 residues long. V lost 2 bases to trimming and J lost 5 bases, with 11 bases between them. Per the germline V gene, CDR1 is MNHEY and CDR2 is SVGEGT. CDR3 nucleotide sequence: TGTGCCAGCAGTTACGGCGGGACCAAAGATACGCAGTATTTT. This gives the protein CASSYGGTKDTQYF.

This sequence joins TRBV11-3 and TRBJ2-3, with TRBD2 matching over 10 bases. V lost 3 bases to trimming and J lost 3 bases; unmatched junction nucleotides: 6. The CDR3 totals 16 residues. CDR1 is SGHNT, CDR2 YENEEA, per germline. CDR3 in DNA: TGTGCCAGCAGCTTCTACGCTAGCGGGGGTACAGATACGCAGTATTTT. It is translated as CASSFYASGGTDTQYF.

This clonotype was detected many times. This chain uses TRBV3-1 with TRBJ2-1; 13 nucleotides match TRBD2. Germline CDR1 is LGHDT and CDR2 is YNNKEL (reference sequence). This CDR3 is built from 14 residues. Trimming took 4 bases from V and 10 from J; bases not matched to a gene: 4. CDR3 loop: CASSPTSGGREQFF. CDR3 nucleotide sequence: TGTGCCAGCAGCCCGACTAGCGGGGGGCGGGAGCAGTTCTTC.

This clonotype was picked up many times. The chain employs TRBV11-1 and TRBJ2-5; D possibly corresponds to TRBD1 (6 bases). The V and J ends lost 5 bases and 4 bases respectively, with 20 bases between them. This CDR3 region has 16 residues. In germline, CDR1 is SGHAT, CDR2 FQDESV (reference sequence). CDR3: CASSGEGHASGETQYF. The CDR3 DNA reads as TGTGCCAGCAGCGGCGAGGGACACGCCTCGGGAGAGACCCAGTACTTC. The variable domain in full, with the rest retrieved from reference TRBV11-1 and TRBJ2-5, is EAEVAQSPRYKITEKSQAVAFWCDPISGHATLYWYRQILGQGPELLVQFQDESVVDDSQLPKDRFSAERLKGVDSTLKIQPAELGDSAMYLCASSGEGHASGETQYFGPGTRLLVL.